The clone carrying this T cell receptor (beta chain) was picked up a small number of times. The target antigen is unknown. CDR1 MNHNY and CDR2 SVGAGI come from the germline V gene (reference sequence). The V segment lost 5 bases and the J segment 8 bases; nucleotides outside the gene matches: 8. The CDR3 runs 13 residues. These data come from a study of cytomegalovirus exposure and HLA in healthy donors. Study-level information: Among the 370 or so donors who were genotyped, roughly 85% fell in the genetic ancestry cluster that is associated with self-reported Caucasian donors.

In the PCR, 60 Vbeta and 13 Jbeta primers were used. TCRdb's copy holds only in-frame clones and misses some; the assay was immunoSEQ multiplex PCR. This sample has 160,000 or so clones, with 78% found just once. Overall study findings and caveats: One later analysis reportedly identified an Asian-associated ancestry cluster that showed fewer N-insertions than the roughly 670-donor mean. As confirmed in vitro, a few CMV-associated chains were specific for CMV antigens.

The sample taken for sequencing was PBMCs. This sequence originates from a male donor in good health and CMV-seronegative. This chain links TRBV6-6 with TRBJ1-1, with TRBD1 matching over 7 bases. The CDR3 DNA reads as TGTGCCAGCAGTCTCCCAAGGACAGGAGAAGCTTTCTTT. Its translation: CASSLPRTGEAFF.